This T cell receptor beta chain was identified in a study of Graves' ophthalmopathy and Graves' hyperthyroidism. This clonotype was recorded at least ten times. Its antigen is undetermined. The V end was cut by 3 bases, the J end by 9 bases, with 15 bases between. The germline CDR1 and CDR2 sequences are DFQATT and SNEGSKA (reference sequence). The CDR3 extends over 14 amino acids. Points from the study as a whole: Distinction of ophthalmopathy from stable hyperthyroidism by a 13-signature model reached 87.88% sensitivity and 65% to 83% specificity.

Ophthalmopathy donors showed moderate-to-severe activity, CAS ≥3, NOSPECS ≥4 and a duration under 3 months. Isolation of PBMCs was performed using around 9.5 ml of fresh peripheral blood. Amplification of the TCR beta CDR3 regions used RNA transcripts (as template). A first-round RT-PCR used HTBI primers, followed by a second-round multiplex PCR. MiXCR, applied by TCRdb to the multiplex PCR reads, yields one record per CDR3 protein. The repertoire consists of about half a million distinct CDR3 sequences, with approximately 15% occurring once and the leading ten covering roughly 9.8%. The receptor's source is a woman aged 30 to 39 with Graves' ophthalmopathy. The sample taken for sequencing was blood. The chain employs TRBV20-1 and TRBJ1-6, with a weak D call TRBD1 (6 bases). The CDR3 nucleotides read TGCAGTGCTAGGGGAGGGGGGGATGGTTCACCCCTCCACTTT. It specifies CSARGGGDGSPLHF.